Shown below are 24 T cell receptor beta chains from a single sample sequenced in a study of blood T cells in healthy people across ages. Using a J-beta primer mix together with a sample-barcoded 5' primer, a second PCR was run for roughly 6 to 12 cycles. TCRdb redid the calling of the 5' RACE reads with MiXCR, one entry per CDR3 protein. The sample lists about 800,000 distinct CDR3 sequences, roughly 25% occurring once. A further study also used this sample, focusing on T cells of mothers and their children.

The sample comprised blood. These receptors all come from a boy between 5 and 17 years old in good health.

This chain uses TRBV20-1 with TRBJ1-2; 10 bases align to TRBD1. Germline CDR1 is DFQATT and CDR2 is SNEGSKA (reference sequence). CDR3 length: 14 amino acids. V shed 6 bases, J shed 3 bases, and the junction held 7 bases outside the gene matches. Written as DNA, the CDR3 is TGCAGTGCCCGGAGACAGGGGGCATACTATGGCTACACCTTC. Residues: CSARRQGAYYGYTF.

The chain is built from TRBV7-9 and TRBJ1-6; D possibly corresponds to TRBD1 (6 bases). The CDR3 is 14 amino acids. Per the germline V gene, CDR1 is SEHNR and CDR2 is FQNEAQ (reference sequence). Trimming shortened V by 1 base and J by 11 bases, and 12 bases separated the two germline ends. CDR3 loop: CASSLEGGKAPLHF. In DNA form, the CDR3 reads TGTGCCAGCAGCTTAGAAGGGGGGAAGGCACCCCTCCACTTT.

Only a few counts were recorded for this clonotype. V usage is TRBV5-6 and J usage is TRBJ2-7; TRBD2 might be the D (5 bases). This CDR3 region has 12 residues. Germline V gives CDR1 SGHDT, CDR2 YYEEEE. V lost 3 bases and J lost 7, with 11 bases in between. CDR3 in amino acids: CASSSRRGEQYF. In nucleotides, the CDR3 is TGTGCCAGCAGCTCACGTCGGGGTGAGCAGTACTTC.

V and J are TRBV7-8 and TRBJ1-1; D is uncertain. The CDR3 spans 13 residues. The germline gives CDR1 SGHVS, CDR2 FQNEAQ. The V end lost 4 bases, the J end lost 5 bases, and 11 bases lay between the germline ends. CDR3 bases: TGTGCCAGCAGCTCGAGATCGAGGACTGAAGCTTTCTTT. Amino acids: CASSSRSRTEAFF.

This chain links TRBV27 with TRBJ2-5; the D gene is possibly TRBD1 (6 bases). This CDR3 region has 12 residues. Germline assignment: CDR1 MNHEY and CDR2 SMNVEV (reference sequence). V lost 9 bases and J 5 bases, leaving 13 bases between the germline ends. The CDR3 DNA follows: TGTGCCAGATTGCCGCAGGGGGAGACCCAGTACTTC. Translated: CARLPQGETQYF.

This clonotype was detected ten times or more. V is TRBV4-3 and J is TRBJ1-6, with D hard to call. The germline gives CDR1 LGHNA, CDR2 YSLEER. Trimming took 1 base from V and 10 from J, leaving 23 bases between them. The CDR3 spans 18 residues. The DNA for the CDR3 is TGCGCCAGCAGCCAAGTCCCCACCGGAGGAACCTCCGGGTCACCCCTCCACTTT. Amino acids: CASSQVPTGGTSGSPLHF.

The V and J genes are TRBV7-9 and TRBJ2-4, with 13 nucleotides matching TRBD2. CDR3 length equals 21 residues. V lost 5 bases to trimming and J lost 3 bases; unmatched junction nucleotides: 19. CDR1 and CDR2 (germline): SEHNR, FQNEAQ (reference sequence). CDR3 sequence (DNA): TGTGCCAGCAGCAAGACCTGGGACAGGGGGACTAGCGGGACCGGCAAAAACATTCAGTACTTC. This codes for CASSKTWDRGTSGTGKNIQYF.

This clonotype appeared a few times. The rearrangement uses TRBV5-1 and TRBJ2-7; D is perhaps TRBD2 (6 bases). V was pared by 4 bases and J by 6 bases, with 20 bases between. In germline, CDR1 is SGHRS, CDR2 YFSETQ. The CDR3 spans 15 residues. The CDR3 DNA follows: TGCGCCAGCAGCCCAACGGACGGAGGGTTGGGCGAGCAGTACTTC. It is translated as CASSPTDGGLGEQYF.

This clonotype was recorded a few times. The chain employs TRBV29-1 and TRBJ2-2, with D unclear. CDR1 is SQVTM and CDR2 is ANQGSEA in the germline V gene. Deletions cut 5 bases from V and 3 bases from J, with 16 bases between. The CDR3 is 15 residues long. The CDR3 sequence is CSVLLERVDTGELFF. CDR3 DNA sequence: TGCAGCGTTCTTCTGGAAAGGGTGGACACCGGGGAGCTGTTTTTT.

This clonotype has just a few counts. The J gene is TRBJ2-7, the V gene TRBV25-1; perhaps TRBD2 as D (6 bases). Germline V gene sequence: CDR1 MGHDK, CDR2 SYGVNS. Between the trimmed V and J ends, which lost 5 bases and 1 base, there was a span of 18 bases. The CDR3 has 16 residues. The CDR3 bases are TGTGCCAGCAGTCCCCTTGGCGGGGCTGGTTCCTACGAGCAGTACTTC. Translated: CASSPLGGAGSYEQYF.

The J gene is TRBJ1-3, the V gene TRBV28; TRBD1 aligns across 12 bases. CDR3 length: 16 residues. CDR1 is MDHEN, CDR2 SYDVKM, per germline. Trimming at V came to 3 bases and at J to 2 bases, leaving 2 bases not matched to a gene. CDR3 DNA sequence: TGTGCCAGCAGTTTGGGGACAGGGGGCGCTGGAAACACCATATATTTT. Its protein product is CASSLGTGGAGNTIYF.

The sample holds a few counts of this clonotype. J is TRBJ2-7 and V is TRBV18; 11 positions match TRBD2. The CDR3 totals 15 residues. J gave up 7 bases and V 2 bases, and 7 bases lay outside the gene matches. CDR1 is KGHSH and CDR2 is LQKENI in the germline V gene. CDR3 amino acids: CASSPLAGGPSEQYF. The CDR3 DNA reads as TGTGCCAGCTCACCATTAGCGGGGGGGCCAAGTGAGCAGTACTTC.

The rearrangement links TRBV20-1 to TRBJ2-3; a weak D match, TRBD2 (6 bases). This CDR3 spans 15 amino acids. V gave up 5 bases and J gave up 3 bases, with 18 bases separating them. The V gene's germline CDR1 is DFQATT and CDR2 SNEGSKA (reference sequence). The CDR3 nucleotides read TGCAGTGCTCACACCCCGGCTGGGGGGACAGATACGCAGTATTTT. This sequence encodes CSAHTPAGGTDTQYF.

This clonotype was picked up one time. The chain uses TRBV12-3 or TRBV12-4 and TRBJ1-2; D is undetermined. The CDR3 loop spans 16 amino acids. V was pared by 2 bases and J by 8 bases, with 21 bases between. The CDR3 nucleotides are TGTGCCAGCAGTTTAATGGTTCGGACGCAGCGGGGAGGCTACACCTTC. This gives the protein CASSLMVRTQRGGYTF.

This sequence joins TRBV3-1 and TRBJ2-5, with unresolved D. The DNA end lines up better with TRBJ2-1; the J call may be wrong. This CDR3 region has 12 residues. The germline CDR1 and CDR2 sequences are LGHDT and YNNKEL (reference sequence). CDR3 nucleotide sequence: TGTGCCAGCAGAGGCGTGCGGTCTGAGCAGTTCTTC. Its translation is CASRGVRSEQFF.

The chain combines TRBV6-5 with TRBJ1-1, with a possible D match to TRBD1 (5 bases). CDR1 is MNHEY and CDR2 is SVGAGI in the germline V gene. Trimming stripped 0 bases from V and 1 base from J, with 9 bases between. This CDR3 has 15 residues. The CDR3 reads CASSYSTQGNTEAFF. The CDR3 bases are TGTGCCAGCAGTTACTCGACCCAGGGGAACACTGAAGCTTTCTTT.

The rearrangement links TRBV2 to TRBJ2-5; 7 positions agree with TRBD2. The V and J ends lost 7 bases and 5 bases, in that order; junction bases with no gene match: 10. This CDR3 has 14 amino acids. From germline, CDR1 is SNHLY and CDR2 FYNNEI. The CDR3 DNA follows: TGTGCCAGCATGAAGGCGGGAGCATGGGAGACCCAGTACTTC. This encodes CASMKAGAWETQYF.

The CDR3 is CASSQVVLAEEAPYNEQFF. The CDR3 DNA follows: TGTGCCAGCAGCCAAGTGGTCTTGGCGGAAGAAGCCCCCTACAATGAGCAGTTCTTC. J is TRBJ2-1 and V is TRBV4-2, with D uncertain. The length of the CDR3 is 19 residues. Germline CDR1 and CDR2: LGHNA and YNFKEQ. Trimming pared 1 base from V and 2 bases from J, leaving 21 bases between.

This clonotype was observed a few times. The chain employs TRBV29-1 and TRBJ2-1, with TRBD2 matching over 12 bases. CDR3 length equals 16 residues. The V gene end was trimmed by 4 bases and the J gene end by 4 bases; junction bases not matched to a gene: 8. Germline V gene sequence: CDR1 SQVTM, CDR2 ANQGSEA. This CDR3 reads CSVGLAGGIQYNEQFF. The CDR3 nucleotides read TGCAGCGTTGGGCTAGCGGGAGGGATTCAATACAATGAGCAGTTCTTC.

This clonotype appeared once. The gene calls are TRBV29-1 and TRBJ1-5; D is uncertain. The germline V gene has CDR1 SQVTM and CDR2 ANQGSEA. The CDR3 totals 14 residues. Trimming left V 4 bases short and J 4 bases short, with 14 bases between. In DNA, the CDR3 is TGCAGCGTTGCTCCTAAGGGCGGGAATCAGCCCCAGCATTTT. It is translated as CSVAPKGGNQPQHF. Drawing the rest from reference TRBV29-1 and TRBJ1-5, the complete variable domain is SAVISQKPSRDICQRGTSLTIQCQVDSQVTMMFWYRQQPGQSLTLIATANQGSEATYESGFVIDKFPISRPNLTFSTLTVSNMSPEDSSIYLCSVAPKGGNQPQHFGDGTRLSIL.

This chain joins TRBV3-1 and TRBJ1-6, with 8 bases lining up with TRBD1. Trimming removed 4 bases from V and 2 bases from J; junction bases left unmatched: 7. The CDR3 is 17 amino acids. CDR1 and CDR2 from the germline V gene are LGHDT and YNNKEL (reference sequence). CDR3 loop: CASSRGTGSTYNSPLHF. CDR3 nucleotide sequence: TGTGCCAGCAGCCGCGGGACAGGAAGTACCTATAATTCACCCCTCCACTTT.

A few counts support this clonotype. Relative to the germline gene, one junction end is altered; a read error may explain this. The chain recombines TRBV20-1 with TRBJ2-5, with 12 bases identical to TRBD2. The CDR3 covers 15 residues. Germline loops: CDR1 DFQATT, CDR2 SNEGSKA (reference sequence). Written as DNA, the CDR3 is TGCAGTGCTGGAGACCGGACTAGCGGGAAAGAGACCCAGTACTTC. Translating it yields CSAGDRTSGKETQYF.

This chain connects TRBV6-6 to TRBJ1-2; 7 bases map to TRBD1. The CDR3 is 15 amino acids. CDR1 MNHNY and CDR2 SVGAGI come from the germline V gene (reference sequence). V was pared by 0 bases and J by 8 bases, with 9 bases of the junction left unmatched. The CDR3 reads CASSYSPTTGLGYTF. The CDR3 nucleotides are TGTGCCAGCAGTTACTCACCAACGACAGGGCTCGGCTACACCTTC.

The table lists this clonotype with a few counts. V and J are TRBV3-1 and TRBJ2-5, with 8 bases aligning to TRBD1. Germline V gene lookup returns CDR1 LGHDT and CDR2 YNNKEL (reference sequence). Trimming removed 4 bases from V and 5 bases from J; junction bases left unmatched: 12. The CDR3 runs to 16 residues. CDR3 DNA: TGTGCCAGCAGCCTTCTATCGACAGGGGCTGGGGAGACCCAGTACTTC. Protein: CASSLLSTGAGETQYF.